This entry features one T cell receptor beta chain sequence. The specificity of this receptor is unknown. No base quality values were provided; no much bigger clone lies one nucleotide off. The sample originates from a study of graft-versus-host responses after intestinal transplantation (dated by TCRdb to the early 2020s). About the study as a whole: Multivisceral, liver-intestinal, or isolated intestinal transplants were received by the recipients. Anti-thymocyte globulin induction was given to all recipients, followed by maintenance tacrolimus and steroids for two to three years. Bulk TCR-beta CDR3 sequencing was used to track graft-versus-host and host-versus-graft alloreactive T cell clones in the graft, circulation and bone marrow after intestinal transplantation. Alloreactive clones were identified by sequencing pre-transplant mixed lymphocyte reaction products and comparing these products with unstimulated pre-transplant donor and recipient T cells. The cohort enrolled around 25 intestinal transplant recipients including one retransplant, and a few patients lacking pretransplant specimens were excluded. A peak of at least 4% donor T cells among recipient peripheral blood mononuclear cells was the definition used for donor T cell macrochimerism. Instead of going to the commercial service, samples from three later patients were sequenced in-house on an Illumina MiSeq and processed with MiXCR.

The receptor library was made with the immunoSEQ multiplex PCR assay. For most patients, genomic DNA was isolated with the Qiagen DNeasy Blood and Tissue Kit and shipped frozen to Adaptive Biotechnologies for TCR sequencing. High-throughput TCR-beta CDR3 sequencing of genomic DNA from most patients was performed by Adaptive Biotechnologies. From the authors' description of their analysis: Adaptive's ImmunoSEQ software was the source of the TCR sequencing data for about 20 patients, while a few other patients were processed with MiXCR and VDJtools. To correct CD4 versus CD8 sorting errors, any sequence found in both subsets at a frequency ratio below 5:1 was removed. CDR3 nucleotide sequences shared by donor and recipient were removed because the origin of these sequences could not be assigned. Alloreactive clones required at least 2-fold expansion over unstimulated cells and minimum CFSE-low frequency of 0.002% (template counts) or 0.001% (read counts). Clones detected in sequenced pre-transplant spleen, lymph node, or MLR CFSE-low populations of the donor or recipient were defined as mappable. The cumulative frequency of alloreactive clones was calculated as a percentage of all sequences, weighted by copy number. The clones in this table, taken by TCRdb from immuneACCESS, are in-frame only. Not every clone is retained; where verified, under half of the shortfall comes from an unresolved V gene, and the cause of the rest is unknown. The D gene and trimming were derived from the DNA, and the V and J assignments and clone size from that table. The sample contains 25,000 to 35,000 clones, about 80% of them found a single time. In total, the top ten clones hold 15% to 20% of the sample.

What this sample's time point label stands for: cells obtained before transplantation from donor or recipient. CD3+CD4+ and CD3+CD8+ populations were FACS-sorted from unstimulated pre-transplant donor and recipient cells taken from spleen or lymph nodes. CDR1 LNHDA and CDR2 SQIVND were looked up in the germline V gene (reference sequence). The CDR3 starts with the cysteine, ends with the phenylalanine, and has 15 residues. Of all the DNA, just the CDR3 is kept, 45 bases in frame from base 1. Compared with germline, V lacks 6 bases and J lacks 5 bases; bases without a gene match: 5. General findings and caveats noted by the study authors: Peak levels of circulating GvH clones were associated with declines in HvG clones early after transplant. Conclusions were limited by the relatively low number and heterogeneity of intestinal transplant patients. GvH clones were found in recipient bone marrow, and some of the GvH clones appeared earlier in ileal mucosa or blood, which is consistent with an intestinal mucosal origin. In patients with donor T cell macrochimerism, the allografts had high GvH to HvG T cell clonal ratios.

The chain employs TRBV19 and TRBJ2-2, and 11 junction bases match TRBD1. The source was unstimulated CD8+ T cells sorted from spleen or lymph node cells, collected before intestinal transplant. This receptor was identified in a human donor who received an intestinal transplant. This receptor carries the CDR3 CASSGTGGWTGELFF. The nucleotide sequence reads TGTGCCAGTAGCGGGACAGGGGGTTGGACCGGGGAGCTGTTTTTT.